This T cell receptor (beta chain) emerged from a study of blood T cell repertoires in COVID-19 (dated by TCRdb to the early 2020s). In terms of the full investigation: The collaborator samples originated in the United States, Italy and Spain and spanned the acute and convalescent phases of COVID-19. The material from the prospective study consisted of cDNA or gDNA derived from T cells, B-cell-depleted T cells, or PBMCs. The dataset comprised deeply sampled blood TCRbeta repertoires from subjects exposed to, actively infected with, or recovered from COVID-19. The repertoires were released in a freely available public database intended as a resource for research on the immune response to SARS-CoV-2. Samples came from the ongoing ImmuneRACE study (first 160 participants) plus 1,254 subjects from 6 global collaborators. Sample metadata almost always included a de-identified subject ID, COVID-19 status, age in years and sex. Where available, HLA class I and class II types were obtained from metadata supplied by the sample provider rather than from assay-based typing.

For this clone: Its antigen is still unknown. The input lacks base qualities; no much larger clone sits a single base away.

V is clipped by 3 bases and J by 8 bases, and the sequence between their germline boundaries is 10 bases long. Taken from cysteine to phenylalanine, the CDR3 has 13 residues. Solely the CDR3 DNA is kept, with 39 bases framed from the first base. CDR1 and CDR2 were assigned from the germline V gene as MDHEN and SYDVKM. The research as a whole found: How much clinical and demographic metadata was included differed by source and by participant, and the metadata was provided uncurated.

Whole blood was collected in K2EDTA tubes by collaborating institutions according to the institutions' own protocols. For TCRbeta analysis, collaborator samples were shipped as frozen whole blood, as isolated PBMCs, or as DNA extracted from either sample type. TCRbeta CDR3 regions were amplified from genomic DNA by means of the immunoSEQ Assay, a bias-controlled multiplex PCR. The study's processing was this. Within the assay, amplification of reference gene primers was used to estimate how many nucleated cells each sample contained. To quantify the absolute abundance of each unique TCRbeta CDR3 rearrangement, sequence reads were collapsed and filtered. For each sample, productive Simpson clonality was calculated as the square root of Simpson's diversity index over productive rearrangements. TCRdb carries this immuneACCESS record with in-frame sequences only. Its versions omit some clonotypes, under half of them owing to an unresolved V gene in the studies checked, with the rest unexplained. That table supplies the V and J calls and clone size; D and trimming were determined from the DNA. For this sample the table gives 130,000 or so clones, of which around four fifths were detected only once. The ten largest clones capture approximately 16% of the sample.

What was sequenced was peripheral blood. The receptor was derived from a man aged 55 to 70 with active or convalescent COVID-19. The chain employs TRBV28 and TRBJ1-4; a tentative D match to TRBD1 spans 5 bases. The nucleotide sequence reads as follows: TGTGCCAGCAGTTTGGGGACTGGAGAAAAACTGTTTTTT. This encodes CASSLGTGEKLFF.